The rows below give T cell receptor beta chains drawn from one sample of a study of identical twins. MiXCR, run by TCRdb on the 5' RACE reads, gives a single entry per CDR3 protein. The table has roughly 260,000 distinct CDR3 sequences, over 13% seen once. Sequenced: memory (CD45RO+) T cells sorted from blood. These receptors were taken from a woman aged 18 to 35 in good health. Both conserved end residues are part of each CDR3. Fields, in order: clone size, V gene, J gene, D gene, CDR3 DNA, CDR3 protein. A D gene is named only where the DNA matches it firmly. The size field is filled for only some rows; it gives once, few, many or a size class.

many	TRBV5-1	TRBJ1-1	-	TGCGCCAGCAGCCCCGGCCGAGACACTGAAGCTTTCTTT	CASSPGRDTEAFF
-	TRBV10-3	TRBJ2-5	-	TGTGCCATCAGGGCAGGACAAGAGACCCAGTACTTC	CAIRAGQETQYF
few	TRBV10-3	TRBJ2-1	TRBD2	TGTGCCATCAGTGCGTCCGGAGCGGGGGGGTACAATGAGCAGTTCTTC	CAISASGAGGYNEQFF
-	TRBV20-1	TRBJ1-1	-	TGCAGTGCTAGTGGAGGGGTGACTGAAGCTTTCTTT	CSASGGVTEAFF
-	TRBV12-3/TRBV12-4	TRBJ1-1	TRBD1	TGTGCCAGCAATGACAGGGGCTCGAACACTGAAGCTTTCTTT	CASNDRGSNTEAFF
many	TRBV20-1	TRBJ2-7	TRBD1	TGCAGTGCTTTTGGGACAGGGGAACCGAGGTCCGAGCAGTACTTC	CSAFGTGEPRSEQYF
few	TRBV12-3/TRBV12-4	TRBJ2-7	TRBD1	TGTGCCAGCAGGTTGACAGGGACCTACGAGCAGTACTTC	CASRLTGTYEQYF
-	TRBV11-1	TRBJ2-4	TRBD1	TGTGCCAGCAGCTTAGGCAAGGGACAGGCGATGGAGGGAGCCAAAAACATTCAGTACTTC	CASSLGKGQAMEGAKNIQYF
-	TRBV7-3	TRBJ2-5	-	TGTGCCACCAGCCTAGGTCCCACAGAGACCCAGTACTTC	CATSLGPTETQYF
-	TRBV10-3	TRBJ1-5	-	TGTGCCATCAGTGAGTCTGGAGGGCTCCAGCCCCAGCATTTT	CAISESGGLQPQHF
-	TRBV12-3/TRBV12-4	TRBJ2-2	TRBD1	TGTGCCAGCAGTCCCCGGGACAGGGGAAACACCGGGGAGCTGTTTTTT	CASSPRDRGNTGELFF
-	TRBV6-1	TRBJ2-7	TRBD2	TGTGCCAGCAGTGAAGGAGCGGGGGGTGGCGACGAGCAGTACTTC	CASSEGAGGGDEQYF
many	TRBV7-2	TRBJ2-7	TRBD1	TGTGCCAGCAGCTTCTGGACAGGGGGCTACGAGCAGTACTTC	CASSFWTGGYEQYF
-	TRBV20-1	TRBJ1-2	-	TGCAGTGCTAGGGACACAGGGTCGGGCTATGGCTACACCTTC	CSARDTGSGYGYTF
-	TRBV7-9	TRBJ2-3	-	TGTGCCAGCAGCTTATTTACAGTCACAGATACGCAGTATTTT	CASSLFTVTDTQYF
many	TRBV20-1	TRBJ1-3	TRBD1	TGCAGTGCTAGAGATCGGACAGGGGTGGACACCATATATTTT	CSARDRTGVDTIYF
-	TRBV6-2/TRBV6-3	TRBJ1-1	-	TGTGCCAGCAGTTCGGGGCACTTGGTAATGAACACTGAAGCTTTCTTT	CASSSGHLVMNTEAFF
few	TRBV5-1	TRBJ2-4	-	TGCGCCAGCAGCCCGGGCGCGGGGAAAAACATTCAGTACTTC	CASSPGAGKNIQYF
few	TRBV2	TRBJ2-2	-	TGTGCCAGCAGTGTGCGGGGGGAGCTGTTTTTT	CASSVRGELFF
once	TRBV9	TRBJ1-3	-	TGTGCCAGCAGCGGTCGGGCAGGGCTCTCTGGAAACACCATATATTTT	CASSGRAGLSGNTIYF
-	TRBV6-1	TRBJ2-2	TRBD2	TGTGCCAGCGACCACCCTAGCGGGGGGACCGGGGAGCTGTTTTTT	CASDHPSGGTGELFF